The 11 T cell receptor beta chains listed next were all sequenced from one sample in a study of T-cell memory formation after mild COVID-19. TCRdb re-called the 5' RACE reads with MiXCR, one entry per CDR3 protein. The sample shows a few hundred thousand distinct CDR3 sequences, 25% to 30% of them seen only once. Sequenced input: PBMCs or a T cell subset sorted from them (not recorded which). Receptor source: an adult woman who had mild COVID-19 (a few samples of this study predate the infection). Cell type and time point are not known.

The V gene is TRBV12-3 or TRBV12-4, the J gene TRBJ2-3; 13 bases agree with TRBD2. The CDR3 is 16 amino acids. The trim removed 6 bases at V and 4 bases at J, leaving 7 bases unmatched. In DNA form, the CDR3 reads TGTGCCAGCAGCCAGAGGACTAGCGGGAGCCCAGATACGCAGTATTTT. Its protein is CASSQRTSGSPDTQYF.

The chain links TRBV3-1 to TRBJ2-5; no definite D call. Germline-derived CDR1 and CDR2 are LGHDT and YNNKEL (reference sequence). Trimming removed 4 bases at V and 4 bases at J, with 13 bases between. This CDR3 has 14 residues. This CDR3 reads CASSLLSAGETQYF. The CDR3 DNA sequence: TGTGCCAGCAGCCTCCTATCGGCAGGAGAGACCCAGTACTTC.

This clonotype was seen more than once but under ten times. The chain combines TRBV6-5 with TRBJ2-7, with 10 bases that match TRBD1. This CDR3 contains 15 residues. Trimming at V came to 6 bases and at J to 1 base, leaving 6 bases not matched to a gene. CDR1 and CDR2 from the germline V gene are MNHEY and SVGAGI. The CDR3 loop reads CASRPGTGASYEQYF. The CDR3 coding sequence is TGTGCCAGCAGGCCCGGGACAGGGGCTTCCTACGAGCAGTACTTC.

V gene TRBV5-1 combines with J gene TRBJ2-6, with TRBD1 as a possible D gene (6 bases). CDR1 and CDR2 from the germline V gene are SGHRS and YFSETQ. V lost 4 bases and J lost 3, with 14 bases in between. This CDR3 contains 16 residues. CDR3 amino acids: CASSLRGKGGANVLTF. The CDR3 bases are TGCGCCAGCAGCCTCAGGGGAAAAGGTGGGGCCAACGTCCTGACTTTC.

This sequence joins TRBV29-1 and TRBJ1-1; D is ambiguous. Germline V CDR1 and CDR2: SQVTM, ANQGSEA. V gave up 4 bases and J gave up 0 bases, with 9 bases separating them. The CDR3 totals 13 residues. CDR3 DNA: TGCAGCGTTGCAGAGGGAATGAACACTGAAGCTTTCTTT. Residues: CSVAEGMNTEAFF.

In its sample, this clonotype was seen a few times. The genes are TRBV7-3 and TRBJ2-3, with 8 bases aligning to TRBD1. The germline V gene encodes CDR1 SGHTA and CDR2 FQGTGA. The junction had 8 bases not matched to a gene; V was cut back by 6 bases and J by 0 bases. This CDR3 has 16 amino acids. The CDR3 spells CASSRQGNPSTDTQYF. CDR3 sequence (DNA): TGTGCCAGCAGTCGACAGGGGAACCCTAGCACAGATACGCAGTATTTT.

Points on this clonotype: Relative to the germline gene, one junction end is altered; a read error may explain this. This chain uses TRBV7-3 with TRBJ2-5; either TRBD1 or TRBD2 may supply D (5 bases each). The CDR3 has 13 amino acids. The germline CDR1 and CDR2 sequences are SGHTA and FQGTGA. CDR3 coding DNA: TGTGCCAGCAGCCCGACCCCCCCGGGGCCGAAAGACTTC. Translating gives CASSPTPPGPKDF.

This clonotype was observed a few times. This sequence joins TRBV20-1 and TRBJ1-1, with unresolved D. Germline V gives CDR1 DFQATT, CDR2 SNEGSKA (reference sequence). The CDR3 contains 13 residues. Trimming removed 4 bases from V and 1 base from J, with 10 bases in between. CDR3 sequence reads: CSATGTPNTEAFF. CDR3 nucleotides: TGCAGTGCTACCGGAACCCCGAACACTGAAGCTTTCTTT.

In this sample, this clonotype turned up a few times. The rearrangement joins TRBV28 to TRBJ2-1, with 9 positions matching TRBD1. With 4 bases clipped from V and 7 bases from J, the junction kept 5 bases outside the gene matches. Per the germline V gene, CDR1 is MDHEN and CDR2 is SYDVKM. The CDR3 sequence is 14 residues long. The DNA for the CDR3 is TGTGCCAGCAGTTATGGGACAGGGCGAAATGAGCAGTTCTTC. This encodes CASSYGTGRNEQFF.

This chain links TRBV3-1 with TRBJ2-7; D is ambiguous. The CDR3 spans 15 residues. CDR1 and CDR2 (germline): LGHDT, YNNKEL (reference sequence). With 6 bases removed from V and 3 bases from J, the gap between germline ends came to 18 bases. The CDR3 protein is CASSRFGPQIYEQYF. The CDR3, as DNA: TGTGCCAGCAGTCGATTCGGGCCACAGATCTACGAGCAGTACTTC.

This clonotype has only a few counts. CDR3 in amino acids: CASSWGQASSGNTIYF. The CDR3 DNA sequence: TGTGCCAGCAGCTGGGGACAGGCGAGCTCTGGAAACACCATATATTTT. The chain has TRBV7-2 and TRBJ1-3; 8 bases agree with TRBD1. V was pared by 4 bases and J by 0 bases, with 5 bases of the junction left unmatched. The CDR3 is 16 residues long. Germline CDR1 is SGHTA and CDR2 is FQGNSA. Drawing the rest from reference TRBV7-2 and TRBJ1-3, the complete variable domain is GAGVSQSPSNKVTEKGKDVELRCDPISGHTALYWYRQSLGQGLEFLIYFQGNSAPDKSGLPSDRFSAERTGGSVSTLTIQRTQQEDSAVYLCASSWGQASSGNTIYFGEGSWLTVV.